This TCR beta chain was documented in a study of CD8 T cells in ankylosing spondylitis. Study results and caveats: Disease-linked clones proved CD8+ and comparatively uncommon in peripheral blood. In ankylosing spondylitis patients, matched synovial fluid reportedly showed significant enrichment of disease-linked clones. Reactive arthritis synovial fluid and blood were previously reported to contain some motif variants.

A quantitative 5'-RACE method, one with molecular barcodes, was used to make TCR beta libraries. TCRdb re-derived calls from the 5' RACE reads in MiXCR, one entry per CDR3 protein. Seen here are 200,000 or so distinct CDR3 sequences, about an eighth observed once, and the top ten hold roughly 9.6%. This CDR3 spans 14 amino acids. Trimming left V 8 bases short and J 4 bases short, with 18 bases between. This clonotype was recorded many times. Its target is not known. What was sequenced was blood, either unsorted or a sorted T cell fraction (not recorded which). The chain employs TRBV12-3 or TRBV12-4 and TRBJ2-7; D is perhaps TRBD1 (6 bases). This TCR was recovered from a female donor with ankylosing spondylitis or in good health (not recorded which). The CDR3 sequence: CASGGRGHFYEQYF. CDR3 in DNA: TGTGCCAGCGGGGGCAGGGGACATTTTTACGAGCAGTACTTC.